Following are 15 T cell receptor beta chains from one sample sequenced in a study of blood T cell repertoires in COVID-19. Only in-frame clones appear in the TCRdb table, and some are missing; sequencing was by immunoSEQ multiplex PCR. The sample holds 450,000 or so clones, over 85% seen once. The sample was peripheral blood. The receptors derive from a man aged 18 to 30 with COVID-19, enrolled during active disease.

J is TRBJ2-2 and V is TRBV6-5, with 10 bases that match TRBD2. This CDR3 contains 15 residues. Germline CDR1 and CDR2: MNHEY and SVGAGI. Trimming removed 6 bases from V and 7 bases from J; junction bases left unmatched: 8. As DNA, the CDR3 is TGTGCCAGCAGGTTAAGCGGGAGGGCGAACGGGGAGCTGTTTTTT. Protein product: CASRLSGRANGELFF.

This clone was observed a handful of times. Being one base from a much bigger clone, this may be a read error. Other DNA sequences within the sample encode an identical CDR3. The genes are TRBV27 and TRBJ2-1, with TRBD2 matching over 9 bases. The CDR3 totals 15 residues. Germline V gene lookup returns CDR1 MNHEY and CDR2 SMNVEV (reference sequence). Trimming at V came to 6 bases and at J to 0 bases, leaving 3 bases not matched to a gene. The CDR3 protein is CASSLSGSSYNEQFF. The CDR3, as DNA: TGTGCCAGCAGCCTTAGCGGGAGCTCCTACAATGAGCAGTTCTTC.

The chain uses TRBV6-1 and TRBJ2-3, with TRBD1 as a possible D gene (6 bases). The CDR3 is made up of 16 amino acids. Between the trimmed V and J ends, which lost 1 base and 2 bases, there was a span of 13 bases. Germline CDR1 MNHNS, CDR2 SASEGT. CDR3 DNA sequence: TGTGCCAGCAGTGAAGGAAGGGGGACCCACACAGATACGCAGTATTTT. Protein: CASSEGRGTHTDTQYF.

This clone occurred once. This chain connects TRBV27 to TRBJ2-7; 10 bases align to TRBD2. The CDR3 is 15 amino acids. The germline V gene encodes CDR1 MNHEY and CDR2 SMNVEV (reference sequence). Losses at the gene ends were 5 bases for V and 2 bases for J; bases not matched to a gene: 6. CDR3 region: CASSERTSGPYEQYF. The CDR3 DNA follows: TGTGCCAGCAGTGAACGGACTAGCGGACCCTACGAGCAGTACTTC.

This chain connects TRBV3-1 (or the pseudogene TRBV3-2) to TRBJ1-2; possible D gene TRBD1, 5 bases. The V end lost 0 bases, the J end lost 5 bases, and 7 bases lay between the germline ends. The CDR3 extends over 13 amino acids. CDR1 is LGHDT, CDR2 YNNKEL, per germline (reference sequence). The CDR3 protein is CASSQEGGYGYTF. The CDR3 DNA is TGTGCCAGCAGCCAAGAGGGGGGGTATGGCTACACCTTC.

V gene TRBV27 combines with J gene TRBJ1-2; 11 bases map to TRBD1. From germline, CDR1 is MNHEY and CDR2 SMNVEV (reference sequence). J lost 5 bases, V lost 2 bases, and 10 bases had no gene match. The CDR3 is 17 residues long. This CDR3 is CASSLRGQGAREYGYTF. The CDR3 nucleotides read TGTGCCAGCAGTTTACGTGGACAGGGGGCGCGAGAGTATGGCTACACCTTC.

V and J are TRBV23-1 and TRBJ2-7, with a possible D match to TRBD1 (6 bases). TRBV23-1 is an ORF, and what it does is uncertain. Trimming took 7 bases from V and 2 from J, leaving 18 bases between them. CDR3 length: 15 amino acids. The CDR3 DNA sequence: TGCGCCAGCACCCAGAGGGACATAGGGGCCTACGAGCAGTACTTC. Translating gives CASTQRDIGAYEQYF.

The chain links TRBV5-1 to TRBJ1-1, with TRBD1 identical over 10 bases. Germline V gene data show CDR1 as SGHRS and CDR2 as YFSETQ. The CDR3 length is 14 residues. V lost 4 bases and J lost 1; bases outside the gene matches: 1. The CDR3 spells CASSDRGQNTEAFF. Here the CDR3 DNA reads TGCGCCAGCAGCGACAGGGGGCAGAACACTGAAGCTTTCTTT.

This chain connects TRBV6-5 to TRBJ1-1, with D hard to call. Trimming removed 1 base at V and 2 bases at J, with 8 bases between. Per germline, CDR1 MNHEY and CDR2 SVGAGI. The CDR3 sequence is 14 residues long. In DNA, the CDR3 is TGTGCCAGCAGTTACTATCGGGGAAACACTGAAGCTTTCTTT. Protein product: CASSYYRGNTEAFF.

The V gene is TRBV6-1, the J gene TRBJ2-7; 8 nucleotides line up with TRBD1. The CDR3 is made up of 15 amino acids. Germline CDR1 is MNHNS and CDR2 is SASEGT. V trimming: 3 bases; J trimming: 7 bases; junction bases outside the gene matches: 11. CDR3 DNA: TGTGCCAGCAGTGATCAGGGGGCTAGATACGAGGAGCAGTACTTC. The encoded protein is CASSDQGARYEEQYF.

The chain couples TRBV6-9 to TRBJ2-7; the match to TRBD1 covers 9 bases. CDR3 length equals 15 residues. V shed 7 bases, J shed 1 base, and the junction held 8 bases outside the gene matches. Germline V gene sequence: CDR1 MNHGY, CDR2 SVAAGI. The CDR3 nucleotides are TGTGCCAGCACCCCGCCCGGGACAGGGTCCTACGAGCAGTACTTC. This sequence encodes CASTPPGTGSYEQYF.

The gene calls are TRBV6-1 and TRBJ2-1; 11 nucleotides align to TRBD2. With 2 bases clipped from V and 8 bases from J, the junction kept 5 bases outside the gene matches. This CDR3 has 15 residues. CDR1 and CDR2 from the germline V gene are MNHNS and SASEGT. The CDR3 sequence: CASSELAGGPHEQFF. The CDR3, as DNA: TGTGCCAGCAGTGAATTAGCGGGAGGGCCCCATGAGCAGTTCTTC.

CDR3 sequence: CASSGGHLSNQPQHF. In nucleotides, the CDR3 is TGTGCCAGCAGTGGGGGACACCTTAGCAATCAGCCCCAGCATTTT. V gene TRBV2 combines with J gene TRBJ1-5; D perhaps matches TRBD1 (6 bases). Germline lookup yields CDR1 SNHLY and CDR2 FYNNEI. The CDR3 runs 15 residues. V dropped 4 bases and J dropped 0 bases, with 10 bases sitting between them.

This chain joins TRBV5-6 and TRBJ2-5, with 7 bases aligning to TRBD1. This CDR3 is built from 13 residues. V shed 4 bases, J shed 5 bases, and the junction held 5 bases outside the gene matches. Per the germline V gene, CDR1 is SGHDT and CDR2 is YYEEEE. This chain's CDR3 is CASSKTGTETQYF. The CDR3 bases are TGTGCCAGCAGCAAGACAGGGACGGAGACCCAGTACTTC.

In the case of this clone: This same CDR3 is encoded by further DNA sequences in the sample. The chain carries TRBV19 and TRBJ1-1; D possibly corresponds to TRBD1 (5 bases). This CDR3 is 12 amino acids long. From germline, CDR1 is LNHDA and CDR2 SQIVND (reference sequence). Trimming stripped 1 base from V and 10 bases from J, with 10 bases between. The CDR3 spells CASSIGGGGAFF. For the CDR3, the DNA is TGTGCCAGTAGTATAGGGGGCGGGGGAGCTTTCTTT.